These 5 T cell receptor beta chains were sequenced from one sample in a study of T cell responses to AZD1222 COVID-19 vaccine. Measured with immunoSEQ multiplex PCR; TCRdb has only the in-frame clones, and not every one. This sample has some 140,000 clones; under 95% occur once, and the top ten carry roughly 3.1%. Sequences were derived from peripheral blood, sampled on day 0 of AZD1222 vaccination. The receptors were sampled from an adult in good health.

This sequence joins TRBV25-1 and TRBJ1-2; D gene uncertain. The CDR3 is 10 residues long. Germline V CDR1 and CDR2: MGHDK, SYGVNS. Deletions cut 4 bases from V and 4 bases from J, with 1 base between. The CDR3 sequence is CASSGYGYTF. The DNA of the CDR3 is TGTGCCAGCAGTGGCTATGGCTACACCTTC.

The chain employs TRBV5-1 and TRBJ2-5; 10 bases fit TRBD2. The CDR3 is 16 amino acids. Trimming at V came to 0 bases and at J to 2 bases, leaving 4 bases not matched to a gene. Germline V CDR1 and CDR2: SGHRS, YFSETQ. CDR3 sequence: CASSLEAGGAQETQYF. The CDR3 DNA follows: TGCGCCAGCAGCTTGGAAGCGGGAGGGGCACAAGAGACCCAGTACTTC.

The chain links TRBV10-3 to TRBJ1-2, with unresolved D. The CDR3 has 15 residues. V was pared by 2 bases and J by 4 bases, with 14 bases between. The germline gives CDR1 ENHRY, CDR2 SYGVKD. The CDR3 protein is CAISENSAQRYGYTF. The CDR3 nucleotides read TGTGCCATCAGTGAGAACTCAGCTCAGCGCTATGGCTACACCTTC.

The chain employs TRBV2 and TRBJ2-2; D call uncertain. CDR1 SNHLY and CDR2 FYNNEI come from the germline V gene. Trimming took 2 bases from V and 7 from J, leaving 8 bases between them. This CDR3 is built from 13 residues. The CDR3 DNA reads TGTGCCAGCAGTGAATCGGCTAGCGGGGAGCTGTTTTTT. Amino acid sequence: CASSESASGELFF. Complete variable domain (other parts from reference TRBV2 and TRBJ2-2): EPEVTQTPSHQVTQMGQEVILRCVPISNHLYFYWYRQILGQKVEFLVSFYNNEISEKSEIFDDQFSVERPDGSNFTLKIRSTKLEDSAMYFCASSESASGELFFGEGSRLTVL.

This clone has just one count. The CDR3: CASSYTGLAGVEQYF. CDR3 bases: TGCGCCAGCAGCTATACGGGACTAGCGGGAGTCGAGCAGTACTTC. V usage is TRBV5-1 and J usage is TRBJ2-7; 14 nucleotides line up with TRBD2. The CDR3 runs to 15 residues. V was pared by 3 bases and J by 6 bases, with 5 bases of the junction left unmatched. Germline V gene sequence: CDR1 SGHRS, CDR2 YFSETQ. Variable domain in full (rest from reference TRBV5-1 and TRBJ2-7): KAGVTQTPRYLIKTRGQQVTLSCSPISGHRSVSWYQQTPGQGLQFLFEYFSETQRNKGNFPGRFSGRQFSNSRSEMNVSTLELGDSALYLCASSYTGLAGVEQYFGPGTRLTVT.